One TCR beta chain is described in this entry. The antigen remains undetermined. Terminally differentiated effector memory CD45RA+ cells were excluded from the naive CD8 cells, which were CD45RO-negative and positively selected for CCR7. The assay was immunoSEQ multiplex PCR, and TCRdb's table has in-frame clones only and misses some. The sample lists about 2,200,000 clones; roughly 91% were seen once. The data originate from a study of shared clonotypes between healthy human individuals. Overall study context: Three CD4 naive, three CD4 memory, two CD8 naive and one CD8 memory plate were used per donor.

The CDR3 is made up of 16 amino acids. Between the trimmed V and J ends, which lost 3 bases and 8 bases, there was a span of 21 bases. CDR1 and CDR2 (germline): SGDLS, YYNGEE. Study conclusions and caveats: Compared with memory subsets, naive subsets generally had larger estimated richness. Read depth was anticipated to influence clonotype sharing among donors. Four donors had around 5% of their naive CD4 clonotypes in common.

The chain combines TRBV9 with TRBJ2-1; D ambiguous. Sample: naive CD8+ T cells from PBMCs. This clonotype originated in a man between 18 and 35 years old in good health. Some clones in this sample may be carry-over from other donors' samples. The CDR3 protein is CASSAPPNSFFDEQFF. The CDR3 bases are TGTGCCAGCAGCGCCCCTCCGAATTCCTTTTTCGATGAGCAGTTCTTC. Variable domain in full (rest from reference TRBV9 and TRBJ2-1): DSGVTQTPKHLITATGQRVTLRCSPRSGDLSVYWYQQSLDQGLQFLIQYYNGEERAKGNILERFSAQQFPDLHSELNLSSLELGDSALYFCASSAPPNSFFDEQFFGPGTRLTVL.